This T cell receptor beta chain was recovered during a study of blood T cell repertoires in COVID-19. Study details: Acute-phase and convalescent COVID-19 samples originated in the United States, Italy and Spain. The cDNA or gDNA used as material had been derived from T cells, B-cell-depleted T cells, or PBMCs.

In the original analysis: Amplification of reference gene primers provided the estimated nucleated cell counts. Data came from immunoSEQ multiplex PCR; TCRdb stores just in-frame clones and leaves some out. From that table come the V and J calls and clone size; the DNA was used to work out D and trimming. The top ten hold about 8.2% of the sample, which has under 200,000 clones, roughly 85% seen once. Germline values: CDR1 KGHSH, CDR2 LQKENI. The CDR3 consists of 16 residues. Trimming took off 3 bases at V and 3 bases at J, with 12 bases between the two ends. This chain connects TRBV18 to TRBJ2-6; D possibly corresponds to TRBD2 (6 bases). Sample: peripheral blood. This clonotype was obtained from a man aged 60 to 69 with acute or convalescent COVID-19. In nucleotides, the CDR3 is TGTGCCAGCTCACCGTTAGGGACTGGTGGGGCCAACGTCCTGACTTTC. Translating it yields CASSPLGTGGANVLTF.